The 23 T cell receptor beta chains given below trace back to one sample, sequenced in a study of cytomegalovirus exposure and HLA in healthy donors. The PCR employed 60 Vbeta primers together with 13 Jbeta primers. Measured with immunoSEQ multiplex PCR; TCRdb has only the in-frame clones, and not every one. Altogether about 200,000 clones are present, roughly 80% being singletons, with the ten largest covering 1.7%. The specimen was PBMCs. The receptors stem from a woman between 18 and 29 years old in good health and CMV-seronegative.

This rearrangement joins TRBV19 to TRBJ2-3; D gene uncertain. V gave up 7 bases and J gave up 6 bases, with 20 bases separating them. Germline assignment: CDR1 LNHDA and CDR2 SQIVND (reference sequence). The CDR3 length is 15 residues. Here the CDR3 DNA reads TGTGCCAGTAATCGGCAAGCGAACGGCCTGGATACGCAGTATTTT. It codes for CASNRQANGLDTQYF.

This clone appeared once. V and J are TRBV6-5 and TRBJ2-7, with 9 positions matching TRBD2. The junction had 2 bases not matched to a gene; V was cut back by 5 bases and J by 0 bases. The CDR3 is 14 amino acids. Germline V gives CDR1 MNHEY, CDR2 SVGAGI. This CDR3 is CASSPSGDSYEQYF. The CDR3 DNA follows: TGTGCCAGCAGTCCTAGCGGGGACTCCTACGAGCAGTACTTC.

The chain joins TRBV6-1 to TRBJ2-7; 7 bases map to TRBD2. From germline, CDR1 is MNHNS and CDR2 SASEGT. Germline trimming cut 1 base from V and 3 bases from J; bases unmatched to any gene: 3. The CDR3 runs to 14 residues. The CDR3 loop reads CASSEGTRSYEQYV. DNA for the CDR3: TGTGCCAGCAGTGAAGGGACTAGGAGCTACGAGCAGTACGTC.

This clone was observed a few times. This chain links TRBV2 with TRBJ2-7; TRBD1 agrees at 10 bases. Looked up from germline, CDR1 is SNHLY and CDR2 is FYNNEI. The CDR3 totals 18 residues. Unmatched junction bases numbered 13, after V lost 3 bases and J lost 2 bases. The CDR3 nucleotides read TGTGCCAGCAGTGATTCGAGGGACCCCGGGACAGGGGCCTACGAGCAGTACGTC. This sequence encodes CASSDSRDPGTGAYEQYV.

The chain has TRBV19 and TRBJ2-6, with D perhaps TRBD1 (5 bases). In germline, CDR1 is LNHDA, CDR2 SQIVND (reference sequence). V lost 4 bases and J 0 bases, leaving 10 bases between the germline ends. The CDR3 is 16 amino acids. The CDR3 nucleotides are TGTGCCAGTAGTACAGAACAGGTCTCTGGGGCCAACGTCCTGACTTTC. Translated: CASSTEQVSGANVLTF.

The chain combines TRBV28 with TRBJ2-7; 10 nucleotides align to TRBD1. The CDR3 contains 15 residues. V shed 6 bases and J 5 bases; nucleotides not matched to a gene: 10. Germline V gene sequence: CDR1 MDHEN, CDR2 SYDVKM. CDR3 sequence (DNA): TGTGCCAGCAGGGACCCTGGGACAGGGGTCCACGAGCAGTACTTC. Its translation is CASRDPGTGVHEQYF.

This chain links TRBV5-6 with TRBJ2-7; 11 nucleotides match TRBD1. V shed 4 bases, J shed 4 bases, and the junction held 7 bases outside the gene matches. CDR1 is SGHDT, CDR2 YYEEEE, per germline. CDR3 length: 15 residues. CDR3 region: CASSAGTGGGYEQYF. The CDR3 coding sequence is TGTGCCAGCAGCGCCGGGACAGGGGGGGGTTACGAGCAGTACTTC.

The V and J genes are TRBV4-3 and TRBJ2-6, with D possibly being TRBD2 (7 bases). Trimming pared 1 base from V and 3 bases from J, leaving 13 bases between. The CDR3 loop spans 17 amino acids. Germline values: CDR1 LGHNA, CDR2 YSLEER. The CDR3 loop reads CASSQVGGLYGANVLTF. For the CDR3, the DNA is TGCGCCAGCAGCCAAGTGGGGGGGCTCTATGGGGCCAACGTCCTGACTTTC.

The genes are TRBV7-2 and TRBJ1-1, with 7 bases identical to TRBD1. Germline assignment: CDR1 SGHTA and CDR2 FQGNSA. The V gene end was trimmed by 3 bases and the J gene end by 1 base; junction bases not matched to a gene: 5. This CDR3 is built from 15 residues. The CDR3 reads CASSFLAGGNTEAFF. The CDR3 nucleotides read TGTGCCAGCAGCTTTTTAGCAGGGGGGAACACTGAAGCTTTCTTT.

For the CDR3, the DNA is TGTGCCAGTAGTAAGCGGACAGGCGCCGGGACTAGCGGCGCAGATACGCAGTATTTT. Translation: CASSKRTGAGTSGADTQYF. The J gene is TRBJ2-3, the V gene TRBV19, with 11 nucleotides matching TRBD2. In germline, CDR1 is LNHDA, CDR2 SQIVND (reference sequence). This CDR3 has 19 amino acids. The ends lost 4 bases at V and 4 bases at J; junction bases unmatched: 16.

CDR3 in amino acids: CASSLAFGGTEQFF. In nucleotides, the CDR3 is TGCGCCAGCAGCTTGGCATTCGGAGGGACTGAGCAGTTCTTC. The chain is built from TRBV5-1 and TRBJ2-1; a possible D gene is TRBD2 (6 bases). CDR1 is SGHRS, CDR2 YFSETQ, per germline. The CDR3 has 14 amino acids. V gave up 0 bases and J gave up 9 bases, with 13 bases separating them.

This chain joins TRBV6-5 and TRBJ2-7; tentative D call: TRBD2 (7 bases). Germline lookup yields CDR1 MNHEY and CDR2 SVGAGI. The CDR3 totals 16 residues. V gave up 4 bases and J gave up 2 bases, with 18 bases separating them. Here the CDR3 reads CASSSALGGPTYEQYF. CDR3 coding DNA: TGTGCCAGCAGTTCCGCGTTGGGGGGGCCCACCTACGAGCAGTACTTC.

V usage is TRBV6-5 and J usage is TRBJ1-2; TRBD1 aligns across 11 bases. The CDR3 is 15 amino acids. With V trimmed by 5 bases and J by 5 bases, 7 bases remained unmatched. Per the germline V gene, CDR1 is MNHEY and CDR2 is SVGAGI. This chain's CDR3 is CASSKDGQGAYGYTF. In DNA, the CDR3 is TGTGCCAGCAGTAAAGACGGACAGGGGGCTTATGGCTACACCTTC.

This clone occurred a few times. V is TRBV6-5 and J is TRBJ1-2, with D unclear. The germline V gene encodes CDR1 MNHEY and CDR2 SVGAGI. Trimming cost V 5 bases and J 1 base, with 8 bases left between them. There are 13 residues in the CDR3. Here the CDR3 reads CASSHRDNYGYTF. The CDR3 coding sequence is TGTGCCAGCAGTCATCGAGATAACTATGGCTACACCTTC.

The CDR3 DNA sequence: TGTGCCAGCAGTTACTCTAGCGGGATTGAGCAGTACTTC. Residues: CASSYSSGIEQYF. The chain joins TRBV6-5 to TRBJ2-7; 8 bases are a match to TRBD2. Germline trimming cut 0 bases from V and 7 bases from J; bases unmatched to any gene: 2. CDR1 MNHEY and CDR2 SVGAGI come from the germline V gene. CDR3 length equals 13 residues.

This chain joins TRBV6-1 and TRBJ1-2; 12 bases are a match to TRBD1. Trimming removed 0 bases from V and 7 bases from J; junction bases left unmatched: 6. Germline loops: CDR1 MNHNS, CDR2 SASEGT. The CDR3 length is 16 residues. The CDR3 loop is CASSEAVGQGARGYTF. CDR3 bases: TGTGCCAGCAGTGAAGCGGTGGGACAGGGGGCGCGTGGCTACACCTTC.

The chain joins TRBV5-6 to TRBJ2-5; 9 bases map to TRBD1. This CDR3 comprises 16 residues. The V gene's germline CDR1 is SGHDT and CDR2 YYEEEE. V dropped 4 bases and J dropped 3; count of bases not matched to a gene: 10. The CDR3 is CASSEPGQGSEETQYF. The CDR3 DNA sequence: TGTGCCAGCAGCGAACCGGGACAGGGTTCTGAAGAGACCCAGTACTTC. Drawing the rest from reference TRBV5-6 and TRBJ2-5, the complete variable domain is DAGVTQSPTHLIKTRGQQVTLRCSPKSGHDTVSWYQQALGQGPQFIFQYYEEEERQRGNFPDRFSGHQFPNYSSELNVNALLLGDSALYLCASSEPGQGSEETQYFGPGTRLLVL.

The rearrangement joins TRBV6-5 to TRBJ1-4, with D possibly matching TRBD1 (6 bases). The CDR3 loop spans 15 amino acids. V lost 0 bases to trimming and J lost 5 bases, with 10 bases between them. Germline assignment: CDR1 MNHEY and CDR2 SVGAGI. The CDR3 nucleotides read TGTGCCAGCAGTTACTCGACAGGCATCAATGAAAAACTGTTTTTT. This encodes CASSYSTGINEKLFF.

This clone showed up just once. The V and J genes are TRBV9 and TRBJ2-1; 13 nucleotides align to TRBD2. Germline CDR1 and CDR2: SGDLS and YYNGEE. V was pared by 3 bases and J by 9 bases, with 3 bases of the junction left unmatched. The CDR3 length is 14 residues. CDR3 coding DNA: TGTGCCAGCAGCGGCGGACTAGCGGGAGTTGAGCAGTTCTTC. Residues: CASSGGLAGVEQFF.

The rearrangement joins TRBV27 to TRBJ2-1; D remains unclear. Germline-derived CDR1 and CDR2 are MNHEY and SMNVEV (reference sequence). The CDR3 totals 16 residues. Trimming shortened V by 3 bases and J by 0 bases, and 12 bases separated the two germline ends. This chain's CDR3 is CASSFEAASSYNEQFF. The CDR3 nucleotides are TGTGCCAGCAGTTTCGAGGCAGCAAGCTCCTACAATGAGCAGTTCTTC.

This chain links TRBV5-6 with TRBJ2-1; D might be TRBD2 (6 bases). The CDR3 is made up of 17 amino acids. Germline CDR1 and CDR2: SGHDT and YYEEEE. Trimming took off 0 bases at V and 8 bases at J, with 21 bases between the two ends. CDR3 loop: CASSLALSSRESDEQFF. CDR3 nucleotides: TGTGCCAGCAGCTTGGCTCTTAGCTCACGGGAGAGCGATGAGCAGTTCTTC.

A note on this clone: Mismatch with germline at one junction end may stem from a read error. Other DNA sequences in the same sample also yield this CDR3. This chain links TRBV27 with TRBJ2-2; 8 nucleotides match TRBD1. CDR3 size: 13 residues. Germline V gene lookup returns CDR1 MNHEY and CDR2 SMNVEV (reference sequence). The CDR3 coding sequence is TGTGCTAGCAGGTACAGGGGGACCGGGGAGCTGTTTTTT. Its protein is CASRYRGTGELFF.

This rearrangement joins TRBV29-1 to TRBJ2-3; 7 bases agree with TRBD2. The CDR3 extends over 13 amino acids. V lost 6 bases and J lost 2; bases outside the gene matches: 5. Germline CDR1 reads SQVTM; CDR2 reads ANQGSEA. CDR3: CSVSGLTTDTQYF. The CDR3 region has the DNA TGCAGCGTATCGGGACTAACCACAGATACGCAGTATTTT.